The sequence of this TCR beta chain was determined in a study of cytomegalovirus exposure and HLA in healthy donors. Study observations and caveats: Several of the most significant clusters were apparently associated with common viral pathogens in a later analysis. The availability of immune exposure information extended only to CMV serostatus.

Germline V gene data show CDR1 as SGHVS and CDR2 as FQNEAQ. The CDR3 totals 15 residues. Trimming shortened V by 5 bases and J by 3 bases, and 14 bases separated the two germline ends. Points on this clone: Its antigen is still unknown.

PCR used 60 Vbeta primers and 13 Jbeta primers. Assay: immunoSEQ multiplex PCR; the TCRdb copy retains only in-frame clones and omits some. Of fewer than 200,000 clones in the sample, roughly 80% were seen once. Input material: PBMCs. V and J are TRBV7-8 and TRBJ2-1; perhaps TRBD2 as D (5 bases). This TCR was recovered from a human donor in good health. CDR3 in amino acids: CASSLLGGDYNEQFF. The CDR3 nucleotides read TGTGCCAGCAGCCTACTAGGTGGGGACTACAATGAGCAGTTCTTC.